The source of this T cell receptor beta chain is a study of shared clonotypes between healthy human individuals (TCRdb year 2020). In terms of the full investigation: Three men and two women, aged 18 to 49 years, made up the cohort. For each donor, CD4 naive and CD4 memory were each given three plates, CD8 naive was given two plates, and CD8 memory was given one plate. To estimate repertoire size and how much clonotypes are shared between individuals, the study performed deep sequencing of blood TCR repertoires from a few healthy adults. Libraries were prepared and TCR repertoires were sequenced by different laboratories using diverse techniques, in order to increase sequencing depth and limit assay-specific biases. Leukapheresis yielded between about 0.9 and 9.5 billion PBMCs per donor. Study-wide conclusions, independent of this receptor: Higher generation probabilities were observed for clonotypes shared by all four sorted-subset donors than for non-shared clonotypes. Sampling was restricted to blood, and TCR repertoires in tissues likely differ from the TCR repertoires found in blood. Incomplete sequencing was indicated by rarefaction of sorted-subset datasets, despite the large sequencing depth. Because the study included only a small number of donors, the genetic and exposure-history diversity represented was limited. Larger estimated clonotype richness was generally found for naive subsets than for memory subsets. Based on pairwise subsampling, the degree of clonotype sharing among donors was expected to be affected by sequencing depth. Across a handful of donors, roughly 5% of naive CD4, approximately 3.6% of naive CD8, around 2.5% of memory CD4, and around 0.4% of memory CD8 clonotypes were shared.

As for this clone: Its binding antigen is unknown. No base qualities exist here, and no much larger clone lies one base off it.

Donors were healthy HIV-negative adults with no recently reported acute infections or vaccinations. Only Caucasian adults living in Nashville, Tennessee, USA were represented among the donors. CD4+ T cells were enriched through magnetic negative selection, after which naive cells were positively selected on CD45RA and the remaining negative fraction served as the memory subset. Blood was collected by leukapheresis, and PBMCs were isolated by Ficoll-Histopaque density gradient centrifugation and then cryopreserved in liquid nitrogen vapor phase. Analytical flow cytometry was used to check the purity and quantity of each magnetically sorted T cell population. Each sorted fraction had its genomic DNA isolated and then quantified by UV absorbance on a Nanodrop 2000c. TCR CDR3 regions were amplified from genomic DNA by multiplex PCR using the deep immunoSEQ assay. Genomic DNA extracted from each cell subset was distributed evenly over all wells of several immunoSEQ 96-well plates, and each plate served as one replicate. Each replicate PCR for sorted subsets received around 210 ng genomic DNA, equal to 28,000 or so T cell genomes. Purified libraries were quantified with a Qubit 3.0 fluorometer, sized on a Bioanalyzer 2100, and re-quantified with the KAPA Library Quantification kit. Every immunoSEQ 96-well plate was sequenced on a dedicated single-read 150-cycle Illumina NextSeq 550 flow cell. The authors' pipeline ran thus. Because the immunoSEQ output included only junctional sequences and no quality scores, the filtering could not be the same as the filtering used for full-length reads. To assign V/J genes and CDR3, sequences were annotated using PyIR, a Python wrapper for IgBLAST v1.9, with IMGT germline references. Reads with weak V/J assignments (E-value above 1e-6), missing CDR3, stop codons, out-of-frame junctions, or ambiguous translated residues were removed. V3J clonotypes were defined as sequences sharing an identical inferred V gene, J gene, and CDR3 amino acid sequence. To compute the percentage overlap between repertoires, the number of shared unique clonotypes was divided by the size of the smaller repertoire. RTK rarefaction, the Chao1 estimator, and Recon v2.1 estimates of unobserved clonotypes were used to assess repertoire richness. Generation probabilities were computed with OLGA for all TCRbeta clonotypes obtained by the gDNA method from several donors. TCRdb limited this immuneACCESS table to in-frame rearrangements with V and J called. A share of clones is missing; checked studies link under half to unresolved V genes, and the rest is unexplained. Clone size and V and J calls were adopted from that table, with D and trimming inferred from the DNA. This sample holds approximately 2.3 million clones; 80% to 95% were observed only once. The ten largest make up approximately 0.4% of the sample.

This receptor was obtained from a man between 18 and 29 years old in good health. Some clones in this sample may be carry-over from other donors' samples. Specimen: naive CD4+ T cells from PBMCs. The label giving this sample's cell subset or site can be read as: CD45RA+ positively selected.

The CDR3 reads as follows: CASTGLKAGDTEAFF. The nucleotides are TGTGCCAGCACCGGACTTAAGGCGGGGGACACTGAAGCTTTCTTT. The V and J segments used are TRBV6-1 and TRBJ1-1; the D segment could be TRBD1, given 5 matching bases. Relative to germline, V is 7 bases shorter and J is 3 bases shorter, with 18 bases between their ends. Based on the germline V gene, the CDR1 and CDR2 sequences are MNHNS and SASEGT. CDR3 length: 15 amino acids, cysteine to phenylalanine. The DNA shown is the 45-base CDR3, in frame from base 1.